Presented here are 30 T cell receptor beta chains from one specimen sequenced in a study of cytomegalovirus exposure and HLA in healthy donors. Amplification used 60 Vbeta primers and 13 Jbeta primers. The data were produced by immunoSEQ multiplex PCR, yet TCRdb's version contains in-frame clones alone and is incomplete. The repertoire consists of about 93,000 clones, with around four fifths occurring once and the leading ten covering roughly 3%. The specimen was PBMCs. These receptors were collected from a woman between 40 and 55 years old in good health and CMV-seronegative.

This clone was seen once. The rearrangement links TRBV18 to TRBJ1-1, with D unresolved. With 6 bases removed from V and 1 base from J, the gap between germline ends came to 6 bases. The CDR3 totals 12 residues. The germline V gene encodes CDR1 KGHSH and CDR2 LQKENI. CDR3 coding DNA: TGTGCCAGCTCCCCTCGGAACACTGAAGCTTTCTTT. It yields the protein CASSPRNTEAFF.

This clone turned up a few times. The genes are TRBV6-5 and TRBJ1-1; no clear D gene. Germline V gene sequence: CDR1 MNHEY, CDR2 SVGAGI. V was pared by 0 bases and J by 0 bases, with 8 bases between. This CDR3 is 15 amino acids long. CDR3 DNA sequence: TGTGCCAGCAGTTACTCGCAGTATATGAACACTGAAGCTTTCTTT. This sequence encodes CASSYSQYMNTEAFF.

V is TRBV6-1 and J is TRBJ2-5, with 7 bases matching TRBD2. V was pared by 4 bases and J by 4 bases, with 12 bases of the junction left unmatched. The V gene's germline CDR1 is MNHNS and CDR2 SASEGT. CDR3 length: 16 residues. This CDR3 is CASSAHLNGGGETQYF. The CDR3 nucleotides are TGTGCCAGCAGTGCCCATCTGAATGGGGGGGGAGAGACCCAGTACTTC.

The chain combines TRBV18 with TRBJ1-2; D is unclear. The CDR3 has 13 amino acids. The V end lost 3 bases, the J end lost 8 bases, and 13 bases lay between the germline ends. Germline V lookup: CDR1 KGHSH, CDR2 LQKENI. CDR3 DNA: TGTGCCAGCTCACCTGACGGGCGCGGGGGCTACACCTTC. Translated: CASSPDGRGGYTF.

This chain links TRBV6-1 with TRBJ1-5; D is unclear. V was shortened by 7 bases and J by 2 bases, with 6 bases between the two germline ends. Per germline, CDR1 MNHNS and CDR2 SASEGT. This CDR3 has 12 amino acids. In DNA, the CDR3 is TGTGCCAGCAAACCAGGCAATCAGCCCCAGCATTTT. Encoded protein: CASKPGNQPQHF.

This clone showed up just once. The chain has TRBV5-6 and TRBJ1-1, with 7 positions matching TRBD1. Germline lookup yields CDR1 SGHDT and CDR2 YYEEEE. Trimming took 0 bases from V and 5 from J; bases not matched to a gene: 10. CDR3 length: 16 amino acids. As DNA, the CDR3 is TGTGCCAGCAGCTTGGAGGGGGCATGGGGGTGGACTGAAGCTTTCTTT. It yields the protein CASSLEGAWGWTEAFF.

CDR3 DNA: TGTGCCACTTCGACTAGGGAGACCCAGTACTTC. It yields the protein CATSTRETQYF. The J gene is TRBJ2-5, the V gene TRBV6-1; TRBD2 might be the D (6 bases). The CDR3 is 11 residues long. Germline V CDR1 and CDR2: MNHNS, SASEGT. Deletions cut 10 bases from V and 5 bases from J, with 11 bases between.

The rearrangement joins TRBV28 to TRBJ1-2; D is possibly TRBD1 (5 bases). Germline V lookup: CDR1 MDHEN, CDR2 SYDVKM. With 2 bases removed from V and 3 bases from J, the gap between germline ends came to 13 bases. The CDR3 is made up of 15 amino acids. The CDR3 sequence: CASSLPPAGYYGYTF. CDR3 bases: TGTGCCAGCAGTTTACCTCCGGCAGGGTACTATGGCTACACCTTC.

J is TRBJ2-4 and V is TRBV28; D gene ambiguous. This CDR3 has 13 residues. V lost 3 bases, J lost 6 bases, and 9 bases lay in between. CDR1 and CDR2 from the germline V gene are MDHEN and SYDVKM. CDR3 DNA: TGTGCCAGCAGTTTTAGAGGCCTAAACATTCAGTACTTC. Residues: CASSFRGLNIQYF. Drawing the rest from reference TRBV28 and TRBJ2-4, the complete variable domain is DVKVTQSSRYLVKRTGEKVFLECVQDMDHENMFWYRQDPGLGLRLIYFSYDVKMKEKGDIPEGYSVSREKKERFSLILESASTNQTSMYLCASSFRGLNIQYFGAGTRLSVL.

This clone was recorded only once. V and J are TRBV11-3 and TRBJ2-5; 12 bases are a match to TRBD2. CDR3 length equals 16 residues. The J segment lost 5 bases and the V segment lost 1 base, leaving 5 bases of the junction unmatched. The germline CDR1 and CDR2 sequences are SGHNT and YENEEA. As DNA, the CDR3 is TGTGCCAGCAGCTTAGTGCTAGCGGGAGGGACGGAGACCCAGTACTTC. It translates to CASSLVLAGGTETQYF.

The chain uses TRBV28 and TRBJ1-1; D is perhaps TRBD1 (5 bases). From germline, CDR1 is MDHEN and CDR2 SYDVKM. Deletions cut 4 bases from V and 4 bases from J, with 10 bases between. The CDR3 contains 13 residues. The CDR3: CASSSHRFTEAFF. CDR3 nucleotide sequence: TGTGCCAGCAGTTCCCACAGGTTCACTGAAGCTTTCTTT.

V is TRBV19 and J is TRBJ1-4, with 7 nucleotides matching TRBD1. The CDR3 loop spans 16 amino acids. In germline, CDR1 is LNHDA, CDR2 SQIVND (reference sequence). Germline trimming cut 9 bases from V and 4 bases from J; bases unmatched to any gene: 14. For the CDR3, the DNA is TGTGCCAGCAGAGCCTCCGGGACAGCCCTTAATGAAAAACTGTTTTTT. Amino acids: CASRASGTALNEKLFF.

The gene calls are TRBV28 and TRBJ2-7; a possible D gene is TRBD1 (7 bases). This CDR3 comprises 16 residues. CDR1 MDHEN and CDR2 SYDVKM come from the germline V gene. The ends were cut back, 6 bases at V and 0 bases at J, with 18 bases in the middle. This chain's CDR3 is CASRLQGGRPSYEQYF. The CDR3 DNA follows: TGTGCCAGCAGACTCCAGGGGGGCAGGCCCTCCTACGAGCAGTACTTC.

This rearrangement joins TRBV30 to TRBJ1-1, with D unresolved. The CDR3 sequence is 13 residues long. Trimming shortened V by 4 bases and J by 1 base, and 10 bases separated the two germline ends. Looked up from germline, CDR1 is GTSNPN and CDR2 is SVGIG (reference sequence). CDR3 DNA sequence: TGTGCCTGGACGCTTTGGCAGAACACTGAAGCTTTCTTT. Protein product: CAWTLWQNTEAFF.

The chain uses TRBV9 and TRBJ1-6; 7 bases map to TRBD1. J was trimmed by 8 bases and V by 2 bases; bases with no gene match: 10. CDR1 is SGDLS and CDR2 is YYNGEE in the germline V gene. The CDR3 runs 16 residues. The CDR3 nucleotides read TGTGCCAGCAGCGTTAACCCGACAGGGAGTCATTCACCCCTCCACTTT. Its translation is CASSVNPTGSHSPLHF.

This clone appeared a single time. This chain uses TRBV29-1 with TRBJ1-2; a weak D match, TRBD1 (6 bases). V gave up 6 bases and J gave up 1 base, with 15 bases separating them. The CDR3 sequence is 14 residues long. From germline, CDR1 is SQVTM and CDR2 ANQGSEA. The DNA for the CDR3 is TGCAGCGTCGGAGGGGGGGCAAATAACTATGGCTACACCTTC. This translates into CSVGGGANNYGYTF.

The chain uses TRBV19 and TRBJ1-1; D is perhaps TRBD1 (6 bases). V was clipped by 9 bases and J by 4 bases, with 18 bases between them. CDR3 length equals 14 residues. The germline V gene has CDR1 LNHDA and CDR2 SQIVND (reference sequence). The CDR3 nucleotides read TGTGCCAGCAAAAGATCCACAGGGTCCACTGAAGCTTTCTTT. Encoded protein: CASKRSTGSTEAFF.

The J gene is TRBJ2-1, the V gene TRBV27, with 9 bases aligning to TRBD2. This CDR3 is 16 amino acids long. Trimming at V came to 2 bases and at J to 3 bases, leaving 5 bases not matched to a gene. Germline CDR1 and CDR2: MNHEY and SMNVEV (reference sequence). CDR3 sequence: CASSLVLTSGYNEQFF. CDR3 DNA sequence: TGTGCCAGCAGTTTAGTCCTGACTAGCGGCTACAATGAGCAGTTCTTC.

Concerning this clone itself: Additional DNA sequences in this sample encode the identical CDR3. V is TRBV19 and J is TRBJ1-1; 10 positions agree with TRBD1. CDR1 LNHDA and CDR2 SQIVND come from the germline V gene (reference sequence). The CDR3 consists of 14 residues. The J segment lost 1 base and the V segment lost 6 bases, leaving 2 bases of the junction unmatched. The CDR3 DNA reads TGTGCCAGTAGAAGGGACAGGGGGAACACTGAAGCTTTCTTT. It is translated as CASRRDRGNTEAFF.

The chain carries TRBV6-4 and TRBJ1-1, with D tentatively TRBD1 (6 bases). Germline assignment: CDR1 MRHNA and CDR2 SNTAGT. V lost 4 bases and J 5 bases, leaving 11 bases between the germline ends. The CDR3 has 13 amino acids. The DNA for the CDR3 is TGTGCCAGCAGTGCTGCAGGGGCGACTGAAGCTTTCTTT. Translation gives CASSAAGATEAFF.

The chain uses TRBV5-1 and TRBJ1-2; D not resolved. Germline-derived CDR1 and CDR2 are SGHRS and YFSETQ. The CDR3 consists of 13 residues. The V end was cut by 5 bases, the J end by 7 bases, with 15 bases between. CDR3 amino acids: CASRVRPACGYTF. The CDR3 DNA reads as TGCGCCAGCAGGGTCAGGCCTGCGTGTGGCTACACCTTC.

This clone was seen only a few times. This chain joins TRBV5-4 and TRBJ2-7, with TRBD1 matching 8 bases. V was pared by 3 bases and J by 3 bases, with 8 bases of the junction left unmatched. Germline CDR1 is SGHNT and CDR2 is YYREEE (reference sequence). The CDR3 is made up of 15 amino acids. The CDR3 DNA sequence: TGTGCCAGCAGCTCCGGGACAGGTTCGTTCTACGAGCAGTACTTC. This encodes CASSSGTGSFYEQYF.

This clone has only one observation. The chain employs TRBV28 and TRBJ2-1; 10 nucleotides line up with TRBD1. J lost 1 base, V lost 6 bases, and 3 bases had no gene match. The CDR3 length is 15 residues. Germline loops: CDR1 MDHEN, CDR2 SYDVKM. The CDR3 sequence is CASRRQGASYNEQFF. As DNA, the CDR3 is TGTGCCAGCAGACGACAGGGGGCTTCCTACAATGAGCAGTTCTTC. Full variable domain (missing parts from reference TRBV28 and TRBJ2-1): DVKVTQSSRYLVKRTGEKVFLECVQDMDHENMFWYRQDPGLGLRLIYFSYDVKMKEKGDIPEGYSVSREKKERFSLILESASTNQTSMYLCASRRQGASYNEQFFGPGTRLTVL.

This chain joins TRBV2 and TRBJ2-2; no firm D call. Trimming took 5 bases from V and 4 from J, leaving 8 bases between them. Germline V gene sequence: CDR1 SNHLY, CDR2 FYNNEI. The CDR3 loop spans 13 amino acids. The CDR3 is CASSISITGELFF. In DNA form, the CDR3 reads TGTGCCAGCAGTATTTCCATCACCGGGGAGCTGTTTTTT.

This chain joins TRBV19 and TRBJ2-3; the D gene is possibly TRBD2 (6 bases). CDR3 length equals 15 residues. CDR1 is LNHDA, CDR2 SQIVND, per germline (reference sequence). Trimming cost V 1 base and J 0 bases, with 8 bases left between them. The DNA of the CDR3 is TGTGCCAGTAGTATAGTAGCGGCTAGCACAGATACGCAGTATTTT. This gives the protein CASSIVAASTDTQYF.

J is TRBJ2-3 and V is TRBV5-4, with TRBD1 matching 7 bases. CDR3 length: 16 residues. From germline, CDR1 is SGHNT and CDR2 YYREEE (reference sequence). Trimming cost V 2 bases and J 1 base; bases outside gene matches: 7. CDR3 DNA: TGTGCCAGCAGCTTCGGCAAAGGACAGGGCACAGATACGCAGTATTTT. The encoded protein is CASSFGKGQGTDTQYF.

The sample holds one count of this clone. The chain joins TRBV4-2 to TRBJ1-3; 7 bases are a match to TRBD1. The V and J ends lost 2 bases and 2 bases, in that order; junction bases with no gene match: 3. CDR1 is LGHNA and CDR2 is YNFKEQ in the germline V gene. CDR3 length: 15 amino acids. CDR3 in amino acids: CASSQPGTAGNTIYF. DNA of the CDR3: TGTGCCAGCAGCCAACCTGGGACAGCTGGAAACACCATATATTTT.

This chain links TRBV5-1 with TRBJ2-5; 8 bases align to TRBD2. Germline lookup yields CDR1 SGHRS and CDR2 YFSETQ. V trimming: 4 bases; J trimming: 4 bases; junction bases outside the gene matches: 9. CDR3 size: 15 residues. This chain's CDR3 is CASSGSGTSLETQYF. In DNA, the CDR3 is TGCGCCAGCAGCGGCTCCGGGACTAGTTTAGAGACCCAGTACTTC.

This chain connects TRBV7-9 to TRBJ2-7, with D perhaps matching TRBD2 (6 bases). V shed 5 bases and J shed 4 bases, with 15 bases lying between them. This CDR3 is built from 14 residues. Germline V gives CDR1 SEHNR, CDR2 FQNEAQ (reference sequence). The CDR3 loop reads CASSEREMLYEQYF. CDR3 bases: TGTGCCAGCAGCGAACGGGAGATGCTTTACGAGCAGTACTTC.

This clone was seen once. The chain uses TRBV11-3 and TRBJ2-1, with D possibly matching TRBD1 (6 bases). V dropped 5 bases and J dropped 8 bases, with 22 bases sitting between them. In germline, CDR1 is SGHNT, CDR2 YENEEA. The CDR3 runs 16 residues. CDR3 bases: TGTGCCAGCAGCGCCAAGAGCGGACAGAGGGTGGATGAGCAGTTCTTC. Protein sequence: CASSAKSGQRVDEQFF. Supplemented by reference TRBV11-3 and TRBJ2-1, the full variable domain reads EAGVVQSPRYKIIEKKQPVAFWCNPISGHNTLYWYLQNLGQGPELLIRYENEEAVDDSQLPKDRFSAERLKGVDSTLKIQPAELGDSAVYLCASSAKSGQRVDEQFFGPGTRLTVL.